This T cell receptor (beta chain) was recorded in a study of T cell responses to AZD1222 COVID-19 vaccine. Sequencing was performed with immunoSEQ multiplex PCR; in TCRdb, only in-frame clones are kept and a portion is missing. The sample records fewer than 200,000 clones, approximately 94% being singletons. Overall study findings and caveats: Within unmutated variant regions lay the reported targets of nearly half of spike-specific TCRs.

This clone was observed once. Its specificity is not known. Per the germline V gene, CDR1 is SGHRS and CDR2 is YFSETQ. The CDR3 is 15 residues long. J lost 6 bases, V lost 0 bases, and 5 bases had no gene match. The chain joins TRBV5-1 to TRBJ1-5, with 8 bases matching TRBD1. The sequence derives from an adult in good health. The specimen was peripheral blood, collected on day 0 of AZD1222 vaccination. Here the CDR3 DNA reads TGCGCCAGCAGCTTGGGGACAGGGTGGGGTCAGCCCCAGCATTTT. This encodes CASSLGTGWGQPQHF.